Below, 27 T cell receptor beta chains from the same sample are listed, as sequenced in a study of cytomegalovirus exposure and HLA in healthy donors. The PCR had 60 Vbeta and 13 Jbeta primers. Sequencing was performed with immunoSEQ multiplex PCR; in TCRdb, only in-frame clones are kept and a portion is missing. The sample includes 90,000 to 120,000 clones, roughly three quarters of them seen just once. The material sequenced was PBMCs. These receptors all stem from a man aged 18 to 29 in good health and CMV-seronegative.

The rearrangement links TRBV27 to TRBJ1-5; D is ambiguous. V was cut by 2 bases and J by 9 bases, with 11 bases left in between. There are 13 residues in the CDR3. Germline-derived CDR1 and CDR2 are MNHEY and SMNVEV (reference sequence). CDR3 sequence reads: CASSLRGSTPQHF. In DNA, the CDR3 is TGTGCCAGCAGTTTACGGGGTTCCACGCCCCAGCATTTT.

J is TRBJ2-7 and V is TRBV5-4; TRBD1 matches 12 bases. Trimming cost V 0 bases and J 6 bases; bases outside gene matches: 7. Per germline, CDR1 SGHNT and CDR2 YYREEE (reference sequence). This CDR3 is 16 amino acids long. The CDR3 DNA reads TGTGCCAGCAGCTTGGGTCCGGGGACAGGGGGCGCCGAGCAGTACTTC. This translates into CASSLGPGTGGAEQYF.

The V gene is TRBV11-2, the J gene TRBJ2-7; weak D call: TRBD2 (5 bases). CDR1 and CDR2 (germline): SGHAT, FQNNGV. The V and J ends lost 11 bases and 2 bases respectively, with 13 bases between them. The CDR3 extends over 12 amino acids. The CDR3 spells CASQEATYEQYF. For the CDR3, the DNA is TGTGCCTCCCAGGAGGCTACCTACGAGCAGTACTTC.

This clone has more than one count but fewer than ten. The V call is TRBV7-9, the J call TRBJ1-1, with TRBD1 matching over 8 bases. J was trimmed by 4 bases and V by 3 bases; bases with no gene match: 1. The CDR3 covers 13 residues. Germline loops: CDR1 SEHNR, CDR2 FQNEAQ (reference sequence). The CDR3 sequence is CASSFTGGTEAFF. CDR3 DNA: TGTGCCAGCAGCTTTACAGGGGGCACTGAAGCTTTCTTT.

This clone has just a few counts. The chain has TRBV11-2 and TRBJ2-5; weak D call: TRBD1 (5 bases). The CDR3 contains 15 residues. CDR1 SGHAT and CDR2 FQNNGV come from the germline V gene. Trimming took 5 bases from V and 3 from J, leaving 16 bases between them. In nucleotides, the CDR3 is TGTGCCAGCAGCACCCACCCCCTCAGGGAAGAGACCCAGTACTTC. Its translation: CASSTHPLREETQYF.

The gene calls are TRBV27 and TRBJ1-2; 10 bases are shared with TRBD1. The germline gives CDR1 MNHEY, CDR2 SMNVEV (reference sequence). Losses at the gene ends were 10 bases for V and 4 bases for J; bases not matched to a gene: 3. The CDR3 is 12 residues long. The CDR3 here is CATRTGGYGYTF. CDR3 nucleotide sequence: TGTGCCACCCGGACAGGGGGCTATGGCTACACCTTC.

This clone was seen only a few times. This chain connects TRBV6-1 to TRBJ1-5; TRBD1 matches at 7 bases. Germline-derived CDR1 and CDR2 are MNHNS and SASEGT. Trimming took 1 base from V and 3 from J; bases not matched to a gene: 6. This CDR3 is 16 amino acids long. As DNA, the CDR3 is TGTGCCAGCAGTGAAGAGGCGACAGGGCTCAATCAGCCCCAGCATTTT. Translating gives CASSEEATGLNQPQHF.

This clone turned up a few times. This sequence joins TRBV7-6 and TRBJ1-4, with no clear D. The CDR3 covers 14 residues. Germline V gives CDR1 SGHVS, CDR2 FNYEAQ. Between the trimmed V and J ends, which lost 5 bases and 5 bases, there was a span of 12 bases. The CDR3 DNA sequence: TGTGCCAGCAGCCTCGGACCGGGGAATGAAAAACTGTTTTTT. Encoded protein: CASSLGPGNEKLFF.

This clone was recorded once. The rearrangement uses TRBV25-1 and TRBJ1-1; 9 bases line up with TRBD1. Germline V gives CDR1 MGHDK, CDR2 SYGVNS. The CDR3 contains 13 residues. After removal of 6 bases from V and 1 base from J, the junction contained 0 bases not matched to a gene. The CDR3 protein is CASRDRGNTEAFF. For the CDR3, the DNA is TGTGCCAGCAGGGACAGGGGGAACACTGAAGCTTTCTTT.

The chain recombines TRBV7-3 with TRBJ2-3; 10 bases map to TRBD2. The CDR3 spans 17 residues. Trimming cost V 3 bases and J 6 bases; bases outside gene matches: 12. Looked up from germline, CDR1 is SGHTA and CDR2 is FQGTGA. CDR3 in DNA: TGTGCCAGCAGCTTTTGGGGGGCTAGCGGGGGCCGGGATACGCAGTATTTT. It is translated as CASSFWGASGGRDTQYF.

This chain connects TRBV5-4 to TRBJ2-2, with 7 bases matching TRBD2. This CDR3 contains 16 residues. The V gene's germline CDR1 is SGHNT and CDR2 YYREEE (reference sequence). With 4 bases clipped from V and 3 bases from J, the junction kept 9 bases outside the gene matches. As DNA, the CDR3 is TGTGCCAGCAGCCGTCGGGGAGGGAGGGACACCGGGGAGCTGTTTTTT. Its protein product is CASSRRGGRDTGELFF.

This chain links TRBV7-9 with TRBJ2-2, with a tentative D call TRBD2 (7 bases). CDR3 length: 16 residues. Trimming cost V 3 bases and J 2 bases, with 13 bases left between them. CDR1 is SEHNR and CDR2 is FQNEAQ in the germline V gene (reference sequence). The CDR3 region is CASSFVAGANTGELFF. CDR3 in DNA: TGTGCCAGCAGCTTCGTGGCGGGGGCAAACACCGGGGAGCTGTTTTTT.

With regard to this clone: Other DNA sequences in the same sample also yield this CDR3. The CDR3 spells CATSRVRGEVADSPLHF. The CDR3 nucleotides are TGTGCCACCAGCAGGGTACGAGGTGAGGTAGCGGATTCACCCCTCCACTTT. The rearrangement links TRBV15 to TRBJ1-6; D gene ambiguous. Germline CDR1 LNHNV, CDR2 YYDKDF (reference sequence). V was cut by 3 bases and J by 8 bases, with 20 bases left in between. This CDR3 comprises 17 residues. Together with reference TRBV15 and TRBJ1-6, the CDR3 gives the full variable domain: DAMVIQNPRYQVTQFGKPVTLSCSQTLNHNVMYWYQQKSSQAPKLLFHYYDKDFNNEADTPDNFQSRRPNTSFCFLDIRSPGLGDTAMYLCATSRVRGEVADSPLHFGNGTRLTVT.

The chain employs TRBV9 and TRBJ1-3, with 8 bases identical to TRBD1. The CDR3 has 17 amino acids. J lost 4 bases, V lost 0 bases, and 9 bases had no gene match. CDR1 is SGDLS, CDR2 YYNGEE, per germline. This chain's CDR3 is CASSVDPGTGPGNTIYF. In nucleotides, the CDR3 is TGTGCCAGCAGCGTAGATCCCGGGACAGGACCGGGAAACACCATATATTTT. The whole variable domain, filled in from reference TRBV9 and TRBJ1-3, reads DSGVTQTPKHLITATGQRVTLRCSPRSGDLSVYWYQQSLDQGLQFLIQYYNGEERAKGNILERFSAQQFPDLHSELNLSSLELGDSALYFCASSVDPGTGPGNTIYFGEGSWLTVV.

In this sample, this clone turned up a few times. Other DNA variants within this sample encode the same CDR3. The chain has TRBV2 and TRBJ1-4; 9 nucleotides line up with TRBD1. CDR1 and CDR2 (germline): SNHLY, FYNNEI. Trimming removed 6 bases from V and 6 bases from J; junction bases left unmatched: 2. CDR3 length: 13 residues. CDR3 loop: CASSRDRDEKLFF. The CDR3 bases are TGTGCCAGCAGCCGGGACAGGGATGAAAAACTGTTTTTT.

J is TRBJ1-3 and V is TRBV29-1; D not certain. With 5 bases removed from V and 8 bases from J, the gap between germline ends came to 10 bases. The V gene's germline CDR1 is SQVTM and CDR2 ANQGSEA. The CDR3 totals 11 residues. The CDR3 DNA is TGCAGCGTTAATCACGTAGACACCATATATTTT. The encoded protein is CSVNHVDTIYF.

This clone has a handful of counts. The J gene is TRBJ2-3, the V gene TRBV5-6; D is ambiguous. CDR3 size: 11 residues. The V and J ends lost 2 bases and 6 bases respectively, with 4 bases between them. The germline V gene encodes CDR1 SGHDT and CDR2 YYEEEE. The CDR3 DNA follows: TGTGCCAGCAGCTTCCGGGATACGCAGTATTTT. Its translation is CASSFRDTQYF.

The chain uses TRBV28 and TRBJ2-1; D unclear. Germline CDR1 is MDHEN and CDR2 is SYDVKM. This CDR3 region has 12 residues. The V end was cut by 6 bases, the J end by 4 bases, with 7 bases between. In DNA form, the CDR3 reads TGTGCCAGCAGCCTCTTGTACAATGAGCAGTTCTTC. It encodes CASSLLYNEQFF.

CDR3: CASSLAPGQQELFF. For the CDR3, the DNA is TGTGCCAGCAGCTTGGCCCCGGGACAACAAGAGCTGTTTTTT. The chain combines TRBV5-4 with TRBJ2-2; D is possibly TRBD1 (6 bases). Trimming left V 0 bases short and J 11 bases short, with 14 bases between. The length of the CDR3 is 14 residues. Germline V CDR1 and CDR2: SGHNT, YYREEE (reference sequence).

This chain connects TRBV7-2 to TRBJ2-1; 7 bases are a match to TRBD2. J gave up 4 bases and V 0 bases, and 6 bases lay outside the gene matches. The CDR3 extends over 16 amino acids. Germline CDR1 SGHTA, CDR2 FQGNSA. CDR3 nucleotides: TGTGCCAGCAGCTTAGCGCGGGGGACCCCATACAATGAGCAGTTCTTC. Protein: CASSLARGTPYNEQFF.

This chain joins TRBV5-4 and TRBJ2-7, with D perhaps matching TRBD2 (6 bases). Germline-derived CDR1 and CDR2 are SGHNT and YYREEE (reference sequence). V lost 9 bases and J 0 bases, leaving 10 bases between the germline ends. The CDR3 length is 12 residues. The CDR3 sequence is CATGDLSYEQYF. As DNA, the CDR3 is TGTGCCACGGGGGATCTCTCCTACGAGCAGTACTTC.

The chain recombines TRBV6-1 with TRBJ2-2; TRBD1 matches 11 bases. This CDR3 comprises 14 residues. Germline V CDR1 and CDR2: MNHNS, SASEGT. V dropped 8 bases and J dropped 3; count of bases not matched to a gene: 2. The CDR3 reads CASRGQGDTGELFF. The CDR3 coding sequence is TGTGCCAGCCGGGGACAGGGGGACACCGGGGAGCTGTTTTTT.

The CDR3 spells CASSRSGGATGELFF. The CDR3 nucleotides are TGTGCCAGCAGCCGTTCTGGAGGGGCAACCGGGGAGCTGTTTTTT. The chain couples TRBV14 to TRBJ2-2, with D maybe TRBD2 (6 bases). The germline V gene has CDR1 SGHDN and CDR2 FVKESK. This CDR3 is built from 15 residues. Deletions cut 4 bases from V and 5 bases from J, with 14 bases between.

J is TRBJ1-2 and V is TRBV6-5, with a weak D call TRBD1 (6 bases). The CDR3 has 14 amino acids. The V gene lost 6 bases and the J gene lost 3 bases, with 14 bases spanning the gap. CDR1 and CDR2 (germline): MNHEY, SVGAGI. The DNA of the CDR3 is TGTGCCAGCAGGGACACAGGGATGGACTATGGCTACACCTTC. Residues: CASRDTGMDYGYTF.

This chain links TRBV29-1 with TRBJ1-5; D gene unclear. Germline lookup yields CDR1 SQVTM and CDR2 ANQGSEA. CDR3 length equals 15 residues. V lost 0 bases and J lost 0, with 9 bases in between. The CDR3 reads CSVEERRVSNQPQHF. The CDR3 bases are TGCAGCGTTGAAGAAAGGAGGGTTAGCAATCAGCCCCAGCATTTT.

This clone has a single count. In DNA, the CDR3 is TGTGCCAGCAGCCTCAGCGGGACCTTGGGGGGCTACACCTTC. This gives the protein CASSLSGTLGGYTF. The chain employs TRBV27 and TRBJ1-2; maybe TRBD1 (5 bases). Germline lookup yields CDR1 MNHEY and CDR2 SMNVEV (reference sequence). The V and J ends lost 6 bases and 8 bases respectively, with 19 bases between them. The length of the CDR3 is 14 residues.

V and J are TRBV7-9 and TRBJ2-1; 7 bases agree with TRBD2. V lost 1 base and J lost 0; bases outside the gene matches: 0. This CDR3 has 15 residues. Germline-derived CDR1 and CDR2 are SEHNR and FQNEAQ (reference sequence). The CDR3 coding sequence is TGTGCCAGCAGCTTAGGGGGGGGCTCCTACAATGAGCAGTTCTTC. Translation: CASSLGGGSYNEQFF.